This T cell receptor (beta chain) stems from a study of blood T cell repertoires in COVID-19. The J segment lost 4 bases and the V segment lost 4 bases, leaving 13 bases of the junction unmatched. CDR1 is LNHDA and CDR2 is SQIVND in the germline V gene (reference sequence). CDR3 length equals 17 residues. Sequenced by immunoSEQ multiplex PCR; TCRdb stores in-frame clones only, minus some. Of about 280,000 clones in the sample, 88% were seen once. The clonotype was recovered from a woman in her thirties with COVID-19, enrolled during active disease. The chain joins TRBV19 to TRBJ1-5; 7 bases are a match to TRBD1. Input material: peripheral blood. The chain's CDR3 is CASSKGQWVGLNQPQHF. The CDR3 coding sequence is TGTGCCAGTAGTAAGGGACAGTGGGTCGGGTTAAATCAGCCCCAGCATTTT.